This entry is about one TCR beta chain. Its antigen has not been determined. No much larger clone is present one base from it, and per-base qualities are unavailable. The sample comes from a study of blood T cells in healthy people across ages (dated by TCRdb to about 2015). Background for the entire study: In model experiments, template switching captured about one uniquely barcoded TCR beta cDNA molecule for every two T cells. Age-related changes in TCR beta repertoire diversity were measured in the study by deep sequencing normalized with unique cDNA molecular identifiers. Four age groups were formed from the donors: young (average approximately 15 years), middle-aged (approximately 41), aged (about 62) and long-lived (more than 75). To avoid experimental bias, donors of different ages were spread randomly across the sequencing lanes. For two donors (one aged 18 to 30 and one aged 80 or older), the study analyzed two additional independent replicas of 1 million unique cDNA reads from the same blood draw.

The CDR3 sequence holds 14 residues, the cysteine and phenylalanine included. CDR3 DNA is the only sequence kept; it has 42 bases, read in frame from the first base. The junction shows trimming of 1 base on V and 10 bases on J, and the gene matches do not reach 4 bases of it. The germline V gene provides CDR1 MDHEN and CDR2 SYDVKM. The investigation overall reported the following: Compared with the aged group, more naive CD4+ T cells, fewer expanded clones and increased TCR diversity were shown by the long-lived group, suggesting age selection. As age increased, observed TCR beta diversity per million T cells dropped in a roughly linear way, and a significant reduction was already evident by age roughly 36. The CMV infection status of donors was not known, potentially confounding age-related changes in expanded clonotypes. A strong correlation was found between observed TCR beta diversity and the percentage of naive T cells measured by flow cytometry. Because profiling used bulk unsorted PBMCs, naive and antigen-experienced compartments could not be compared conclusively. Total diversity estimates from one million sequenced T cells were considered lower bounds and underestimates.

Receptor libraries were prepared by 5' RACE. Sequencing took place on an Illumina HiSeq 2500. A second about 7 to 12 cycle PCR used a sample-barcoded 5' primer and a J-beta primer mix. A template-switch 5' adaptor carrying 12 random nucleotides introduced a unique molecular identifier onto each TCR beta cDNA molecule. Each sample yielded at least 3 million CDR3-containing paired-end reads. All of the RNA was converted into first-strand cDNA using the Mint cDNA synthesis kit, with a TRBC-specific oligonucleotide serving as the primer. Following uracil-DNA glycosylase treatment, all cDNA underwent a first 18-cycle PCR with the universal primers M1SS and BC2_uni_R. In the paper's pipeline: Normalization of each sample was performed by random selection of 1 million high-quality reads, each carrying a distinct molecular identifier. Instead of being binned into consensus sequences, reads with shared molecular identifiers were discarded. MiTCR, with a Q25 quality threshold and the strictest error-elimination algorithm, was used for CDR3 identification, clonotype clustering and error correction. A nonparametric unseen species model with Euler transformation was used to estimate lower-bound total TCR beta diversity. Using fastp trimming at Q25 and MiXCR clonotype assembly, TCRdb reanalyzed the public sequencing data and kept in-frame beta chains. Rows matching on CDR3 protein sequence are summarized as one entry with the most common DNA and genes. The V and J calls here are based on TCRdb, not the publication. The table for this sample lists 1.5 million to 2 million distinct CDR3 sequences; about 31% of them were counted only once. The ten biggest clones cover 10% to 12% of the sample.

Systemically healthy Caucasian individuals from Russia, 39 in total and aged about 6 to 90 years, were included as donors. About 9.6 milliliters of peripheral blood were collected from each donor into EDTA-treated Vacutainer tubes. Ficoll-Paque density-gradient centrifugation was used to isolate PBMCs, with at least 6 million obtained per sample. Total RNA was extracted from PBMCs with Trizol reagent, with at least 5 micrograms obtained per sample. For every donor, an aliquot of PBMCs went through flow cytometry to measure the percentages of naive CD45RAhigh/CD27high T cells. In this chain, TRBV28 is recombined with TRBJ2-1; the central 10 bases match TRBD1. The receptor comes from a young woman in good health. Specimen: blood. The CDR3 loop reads CASSLSGQGYEQFF. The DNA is TGTGCCAGCAGTTTATCGGGACAGGGGTACGAGCAGTTCTTC.